Listed below are T cell receptor beta chains from one sample, sequenced in a study of blood T cell repertoires in COVID-19. Assay used: immunoSEQ multiplex PCR; TCRdb lists only in-frame clones, some missing. The sample includes roughly 25,000 clones, roughly 79% of them seen just once. Sequenced: peripheral blood. The receptors originated from a man between 50 and 59 years old with COVID-19, enrolled during active disease. Each CDR3 is given with its conserved first and last residue. Fields, in order: J gene, V gene, D gene, clone size, CDR3 protein, CDR3 DNA. The D gene is left open where the match is weak. Clone size is given for some rows only: seen once, a few or many times, or a class if the clone is expanded.

>TRBJ2-5|TRBV6-5|.|.
CASSYSRWETQYF
TGTGCCAGCAGTTACTCGCGATGGGAGACCCAGTACTTC
>TRBJ2-7|TRBV19|TRBD1|.
CASSKDQGAGTYEQYF
TGTGCCAGTAGTAAGGACCAGGGGGCGGGCACCTACGAGCAGTACTTC
>TRBJ1-1|TRBV5-1|.|.
CASSLGGGGGYTEAFF
TGCGCCAGCAGCTTGGGAGGAGGGGGAGGGTACACTGAAGCTTTCTTT
>TRBJ1-2|TRBV5-4|TRBD1|.
CASSEDRLSNYGYTF
TGTGCCAGCAGCGAGGACAGGCTTTCTAACTATGGCTACACCTTC
>TRBJ2-7|TRBV7-2|.|.
CASTTISRGEQYF
TGTGCCAGCACCACGATATCTAGGGGCGAGCAGTACTTC
>TRBJ1-1|TRBV6-5|.|.
CASSTQQRNTEAFF
TGTGCCAGCAGCACGCAACAGAGGAACACTGAAGCTTTCTTT
>TRBJ1-3|TRBV3-1/TRBV3-2|.|.
CASSQDVSGNTIYF
TGTGCCAGCAGCCAAGACGTATCTGGAAACACCATATATTTT
>TRBJ1-4|TRBV5-6|.|.
CASSLGGWKLFF
TGTGCCAGCAGCTTGGGAGGTTGGAAACTGTTTTTT
>TRBJ2-7|TRBV7-2|TRBD2|.
CASSLEGLAGAFTYEQYF
TGTGCCAGCAGCTTAGAAGGACTAGCGGGAGCTTTTACCTACGAGCAGTACTTC
>TRBJ2-1|TRBV7-7|TRBD2|.
CASSRSGGAPNEQFF
TGTGCCAGCAGCCGTAGCGGGGGGGCTCCAAATGAGCAGTTCTTC
>TRBJ2-7|TRBV11-2|.|.
CASSLVSGGASREQYF
TGTGCCAGCAGCTTAGTTAGTGGGGGGGCCAGTCGAGAGCAGTACTTC
>TRBJ1-4|TRBV5-1|.|.
CASSVQGDANEKLFF
TGCGCCAGCAGCGTCCAGGGTGACGCTAATGAAAAACTGTTTTTT
>TRBJ2-7|TRBV7-8|TRBD2|.
CASSPLAGGPYEQYF
TGTGCCAGCAGCCCCCTAGCGGGAGGACCCTACGAGCAGTACTTC
>TRBJ2-5|TRBV14|.|few
CASSQDAGPKETQYF
TGTGCCAGCAGCCAAGATGCGGGACCCAAAGAGACCCAGTACTTC
>TRBJ2-3|TRBV18|TRBD2|few
CASSPPSQQRERGDTQYF
TGTGCCAGCTCACCCCCAAGCCAGCAGCGGGAGCGGGGAGATACGCAGTATTTT
>TRBJ2-3|TRBV19|.|.
CASSKSSSQTGTDTQYF
TGTGCCAGTAGTAAGTCCAGTTCTCAGACTGGCACAGATACGCAGTATTTT
>TRBJ1-6|TRBV7-3|TRBD1|.
CASSLGDSNSPLHF
TGTGCCAGCAGCTTAGGGGACAGTAATTCACCCCTCCACTTT
>TRBJ2-7|TRBV6-5|.|few
CASSYTRGTYEQYF
TGTGCCAGCAGTTACACCAGGGGTACCTACGAGCAGTACTTC
>TRBJ1-1|TRBV6-5|.|.
CASSHPPREAFF
TGTGCCAGCAGTCACCCGCCCAGGGAAGCTTTCTTT
>TRBJ2-1|TRBV5-5|TRBD2|.
CATEEREKGYNEQFF
TGTGCCACAGAAGAGCGGGAAAAGGGCTACAATGAGCAGTTCTTC
>TRBJ2-3|TRBV24-1|.|.
CATSSTGETDTQYF
TGTGCCACCAGTTCTACGGGAGAAACAGATACGCAGTATTTT
>TRBJ2-2|TRBV6-4|TRBD1|.
CASSDGTGNTGELFF
TGTGCCAGCAGTGACGGGACAGGGAACACCGGGGAGCTGTTTTTT
>TRBJ1-3|TRBV19|.|.
CASSPRQASSGNTIYF
TGTGCCAGTAGTCCGCGACAGGCGAGCTCTGGAAACACCATATATTTT
>TRBJ2-1|TRBV4-1|TRBD1|.
CASSQERTGGRYEQFF
TGCGCCAGCAGCCAAGAACGGACAGGGGGCAGGTACGAGCAGTTCTTC
>TRBJ2-3|TRBV9|.|.
CASSARWGQMETQYF
TGTGCCAGCAGCGCCCGGTGGGGCCAGATGGAAACGCAGTATTTT
>TRBJ1-2|TRBV24-1|TRBD1|.
CATSDAYRDSNYGYTF
TGTGCCACCAGTGACGCATACCGGGACAGTAACTATGGCTACACCTTC
>TRBJ2-7|TRBV3-1/TRBV3-2|TRBD2|.
CASSPPTSGSHEQYF
TGTGCCAGCAGCCCACCGACTAGCGGGAGCCACGAGCAGTACTTC
>TRBJ2-7|TRBV12-3/TRBV12-4|TRBD1|.
CASSTDRGRAYF
TGTGCCAGCAGCACGGACAGGGGAAGGGCCTACTTC
>TRBJ1-6|TRBV9|.|.
CASSVGGDNSPLHF
TGTGCCAGCAGCGTCGGGGGGGACAATTCACCCCTCCACTTT
>TRBJ2-2|TRBV11-3|TRBD2|.
CASSLSSGLNTGELFF
TGTGCCAGCAGCTTGAGTAGCGGGCTTAACACCGGGGAGCTGTTTTTT
>TRBJ1-1|TRBV9|.|.
CASSPGLLGTEAFF
TGTGCCAGCAGCCCAGGACTACTGGGCACTGAAGCTTTCTTT
>TRBJ1-5|TRBV19|.|few
CAVSGGNNQPQHF
TGTGCCGTTAGTGGGGGGAACAATCAGCCCCAGCATTTT
>TRBJ1-1|TRBV7-6|.|.
CASSLAARGNTEAFF
TGTGCCAGCAGCTTAGCGGCCAGAGGAAACACTGAAGCTTTCTTT
>TRBJ2-1|TRBV6-4|TRBD1|few
CASRPEVTGTGPYNEQFF
TGTGCCAGCAGACCTGAAGTTACCGGGACAGGACCCTACAATGAGCAGTTCTTC
>TRBJ2-1|TRBV2|TRBD2|.
CASSPTSIITGGADEQFF
TGTGCCAGCAGTCCAACCTCCATTATCACCGGGGGGGCCGATGAGCAGTTCTTC
>TRBJ1-6|TRBV4-2|.|medium-sized
CASSQDAENSPLHF
TGTGCCAGCAGCCAAGATGCGGAGAATTCACCCCTCCACTTT
>TRBJ1-5|TRBV2|TRBD1|.
CASRDRTGANQPQHF
TGTGCCAGCAGGGACCGGACAGGGGCCAACCAGCCCCAGCATTTT
>TRBJ1-3|TRBV5-1|TRBD1|.
CASSVGQGSGNTIYF
TGCGCCAGCAGCGTGGGACAGGGCTCTGGAAACACCATATATTTT
>TRBJ1-2|TRBV5-1|.|.
CASSLEGRDGGYTF
TGCGCCAGCAGCTTGGAGGGCAGGGATGGTGGCTACACCTTC
>TRBJ2-3|TRBV11-3|.|.
CASSTSVLATDTQYF
TGTGCCAGCAGCACGAGCGTACTAGCCACAGATACGCAGTATTTT
>TRBJ1-1|TRBV7-8|.|.
CASSTYRGSNTEAFF
TGTGCCAGCAGCACATACCGGGGTTCGAACACTGAAGCTTTCTTT